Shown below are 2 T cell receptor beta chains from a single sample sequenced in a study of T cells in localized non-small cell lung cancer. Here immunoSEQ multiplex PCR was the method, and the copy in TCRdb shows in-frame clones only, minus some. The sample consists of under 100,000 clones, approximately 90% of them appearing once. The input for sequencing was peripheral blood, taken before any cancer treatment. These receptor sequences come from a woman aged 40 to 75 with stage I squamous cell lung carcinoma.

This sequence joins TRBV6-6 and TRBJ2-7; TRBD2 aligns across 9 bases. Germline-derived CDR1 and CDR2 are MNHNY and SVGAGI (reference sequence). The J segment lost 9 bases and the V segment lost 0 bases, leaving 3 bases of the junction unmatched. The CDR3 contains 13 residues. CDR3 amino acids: CASSYSGTSMQYF. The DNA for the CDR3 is TGTGCCAGCAGTTACTCGGGGACTAGCATGCAGTACTTC.

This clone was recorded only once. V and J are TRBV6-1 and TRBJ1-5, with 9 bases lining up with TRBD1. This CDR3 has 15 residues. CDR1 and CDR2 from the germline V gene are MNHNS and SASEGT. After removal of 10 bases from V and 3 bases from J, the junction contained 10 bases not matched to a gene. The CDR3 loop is CATYSGQGVNQPQHF. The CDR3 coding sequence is TGTGCCACCTATTCGGGACAGGGAGTCAATCAGCCCCAGCATTTT.